Below are 23 T cell receptor beta chains sequenced from a single sample in a study of identical twins. TCRdb passed the 5' RACE reads through MiXCR, listing each CDR3 protein once. The sample lists 450,000 to 500,000 distinct CDR3 sequences; roughly an eighth were seen once. These data also featured in a second study, about yellow fever vaccine responses in identical twins.

What was sequenced was CD4+ T cells sorted from blood. The source is a woman between 18 and 30 years old in good health.

The sample holds a few counts of this clonotype. The chain joins TRBV6-2 or TRBV6-3 to TRBJ2-2; 7 positions match TRBD2. V trimming: 2 bases; J trimming: 2 bases; junction bases outside the gene matches: 2. Germline CDR1 MNHEY, CDR2 SVGEGT. This CDR3 comprises 15 residues. The CDR3 protein is CASSYAGANTGELFF. The CDR3, as DNA: TGTGCCAGCAGTTACGCGGGAGCCAACACCGGGGAGCTGTTTTTT.

The chain combines TRBV20-1 with TRBJ1-2; the D gene is possibly TRBD1 (5 bases). CDR1 and CDR2 (germline): DFQATT, SNEGSKA (reference sequence). The CDR3 totals 12 residues. Deletions cut 6 bases from V and 4 bases from J, with 12 bases between. Here the CDR3 DNA reads TGCAGTGCCCTGGGGGGTGCCTATGGCTACACCTTC. Residues: CSALGGAYGYTF.

This clonotype was observed a few times. This chain uses TRBV3-1 with TRBJ1-2; D unclear. The CDR3 is made up of 12 amino acids. Germline V gene lookup returns CDR1 LGHDT and CDR2 YNNKEL (reference sequence). V was cut by 1 base and J by 8 bases, with 8 bases left in between. This chain's CDR3 is CASSQAPNGYTF. The CDR3 nucleotides read TGTGCCAGCAGCCAAGCTCCCAACGGCTACACCTTC.

This clonotype has more than one count but fewer than ten. The chain carries TRBV6-1 and TRBJ2-2; TRBD1 matches at 7 bases. V lost 5 bases to trimming and J lost 6 bases; unmatched junction nucleotides: 3. The CDR3 length is 13 residues. Germline V gene lookup returns CDR1 MNHNS and CDR2 SASEGT. The chain's CDR3 is CASSRDSSGELFF. In DNA form, the CDR3 reads TGTGCCAGCAGTAGGGACAGCTCCGGGGAGCTGTTTTTT.

This clonotype has a count of ten or more. The chain links TRBV5-1 to TRBJ1-2; weak D call: TRBD1 (6 bases). The CDR3 is 15 residues long. Trimming stripped 4 bases from V and 3 bases from J, with 16 bases between. From germline, CDR1 is SGHRS and CDR2 YFSETQ. DNA of the CDR3: TGCGCCAGCAGCAGGACAGCTGGGGGTGACTATGGCTACACCTTC. Residues: CASSRTAGGDYGYTF.

This clonotype was counted a few times. The J gene is TRBJ2-7, the V gene TRBV20-1, with D perhaps matching TRBD1 (6 bases). Per the germline V gene, CDR1 is DFQATT and CDR2 is SNEGSKA (reference sequence). The CDR3 spans 14 residues. Trimming removed 0 bases at V and 2 bases at J, with 11 bases between. The CDR3 protein is CSARDLRGTYEQYF. In DNA, the CDR3 is TGCAGTGCTAGAGATCTCAGGGGAACCTACGAGCAGTACTTC.

The J gene is TRBJ1-1, the V gene TRBV10-3; D might be TRBD1 (5 bases). Germline CDR1 is ENHRY and CDR2 is SYGVKD. Trimming stripped 7 bases from V and 4 bases from J, with 13 bases between. This CDR3 region has 13 residues. CDR3 sequence: CAITLGAGTEAFF. Here the CDR3 DNA reads TGTGCCATCACCCTTGGGGCTGGCACTGAAGCTTTCTTT.

The chain is built from TRBV5-8 and TRBJ2-2, with 8 bases identical to TRBD2. Germline CDR1 is SGHTS and CDR2 is YDEGEE. CDR3 length: 15 amino acids. Trimming cost V 4 bases and J 3 bases; bases outside gene matches: 5. This CDR3 reads CASSVGTRHTGELFF. The CDR3 DNA follows: TGTGCCAGCAGCGTCGGGACTAGACACACCGGGGAGCTGTTTTTT.

The CDR3 is CASSLSLAVSYEQYF. In DNA, the CDR3 is TGTGCCAGCAGTTTGTCACTAGCGGTCTCCTACGAGCAGTACTTC. The chain links TRBV6-5 to TRBJ2-7, with 8 bases that match TRBD2. The trim removed 4 bases at V and 0 bases at J, leaving 5 bases unmatched. The CDR3 extends over 15 amino acids. The V gene's germline CDR1 is MNHEY and CDR2 SVGAGI.

The chain employs TRBV2 and TRBJ1-1; no definite D call. The CDR3 is made up of 13 amino acids. Germline-derived CDR1 and CDR2 are SNHLY and FYNNEI. V was shortened by 2 bases and J by 6 bases, with 10 bases between the two germline ends. The CDR3 DNA reads TGTGCCAGCAGTGAAATCCGAGTCGCTGAAGCTTTCTTT. Its translation: CASSEIRVAEAFF.

This clonotype was seen more than once but under ten times. The V and J genes are TRBV7-9 and TRBJ2-1; D unresolved. Looked up from germline, CDR1 is SEHNR and CDR2 is FQNEAQ (reference sequence). This CDR3 is built from 14 residues. Trimming pared 0 bases from V and 8 bases from J, leaving 11 bases between. As DNA, the CDR3 is TGTGCCAGCAGCTTAGCGCGGCCCGGCGATGAGCAGTTCTTC. It encodes CASSLARPGDEQFF.

The genes are TRBV6-2 or TRBV6-3 and TRBJ2-5; 7 bases line up with TRBD1. Germline V gives CDR1 MNHEY, CDR2 SVGEGT. The CDR3 runs to 15 residues. With V trimmed by 10 bases and J by 3 bases, 14 bases remained unmatched. As DNA, the CDR3 is TGTGCCACCCGGGACAGAAAGGTGTTAGAAGAGACCCAGTACTTC. It is translated as CATRDRKVLEETQYF.

CDR3 in DNA: TGCGCCAGCAGCTTGGTTAAGGGGACAGGGGCCTACGAGCAGTACTTC. Translated, it gives CASSLVKGTGAYEQYF. The V and J genes are TRBV5-1 and TRBJ2-7, with 10 bases lining up with TRBD1. V trimming: 0 bases; J trimming: 2 bases; junction bases outside the gene matches: 5. Germline V gene lookup returns CDR1 SGHRS and CDR2 YFSETQ. This CDR3 has 16 residues.

This clonotype was detected a few times. V is TRBV20-1 and J is TRBJ2-1; D possibly corresponds to TRBD1 (6 bases). The CDR3 length is 12 residues. V was shortened by 6 bases and J by 6 bases, with 12 bases between the two germline ends. Looked up from germline, CDR1 is DFQATT and CDR2 is SNEGSKA (reference sequence). The CDR3 reads CSAVPGANEQFF. CDR3 sequence (DNA): TGCAGTGCGGTTCCAGGGGCCAATGAGCAGTTCTTC.

This chain connects TRBV19 to TRBJ2-6; D is uncertain. CDR1 LNHDA and CDR2 SQIVND come from the germline V gene (reference sequence). CDR3 length: 17 amino acids. The V end was cut by 2 bases, the J end by 0 bases, with 11 bases between. The CDR3 is CASSISHGTSGANVLTF. Here the CDR3 DNA reads TGTGCCAGTAGTATATCCCACGGAACCTCTGGGGCCAACGTCCTGACTTTC.

The V call is TRBV29-1, the J call TRBJ1-2, with D uncertain. CDR1 is SQVTM and CDR2 is ANQGSEA in the germline V gene. Trimming pared 7 bases from V and 4 bases from J, leaving 10 bases between. This CDR3 spans 11 amino acids. The CDR3 sequence is CSADRTYGYTF. CDR3 in DNA: TGCAGCGCCGATAGAACCTATGGCTACACCTTC.

The table lists this clonotype with a few counts. The chain uses TRBV10-3 and TRBJ2-7; 8 nucleotides match TRBD2. The V segment lost 3 bases and the J segment 3 bases; nucleotides outside the gene matches: 7. The V gene's germline CDR1 is ENHRY and CDR2 SYGVKD. The CDR3 covers 15 residues. CDR3 residues: CAISEGSLAGYEQYF. DNA of the CDR3: TGTGCCATCAGTGAAGGTAGTCTAGCGGGCTACGAGCAGTACTTC.

This clonotype was counted a single time. This chain connects TRBV2 to TRBJ2-1; TRBD1 is a possible D gene (6 bases). Germline V gene lookup returns CDR1 SNHLY and CDR2 FYNNEI. CDR3 length equals 11 residues. V was clipped by 9 bases and J by 14 bases, with 17 bases between them. CDR3 residues: CASLRGTAEFF. The CDR3 bases are TGTGCCAGTCTTAGGGGGACGGCGGAGTTCTTC.

This sequence joins TRBV6-5 and TRBJ1-1; no reliable D call. With 2 bases removed from V and 3 bases from J, the gap between germline ends came to 7 bases. The CDR3 runs to 13 residues. CDR1 and CDR2 from the germline V gene are MNHEY and SVGAGI. CDR3: CASSYKSDTEAFF. The CDR3, as DNA: TGTGCCAGCAGTTACAAGTCCGACACTGAAGCTTTCTTT.

The chain employs TRBV7-9 and TRBJ2-3; D not certain. V was pared by 3 bases and J by 6 bases, with 13 bases between. The CDR3 contains 14 residues. Germline V CDR1 and CDR2: SEHNR, FQNEAQ (reference sequence). The CDR3 loop reads CASSLTRDEDTQYF. In nucleotides, the CDR3 is TGTGCCAGCAGCTTGACCCGTGACGAGGATACGCAGTATTTT.

This clonotype was seen only a few times. This chain uses TRBV11-2 with TRBJ2-7, with TRBD1 as a possible D gene (5 bases). Trimming left V 7 bases short and J 2 bases short, with 9 bases between. CDR3 length: 12 residues. Germline lookup yields CDR1 SGHAT and CDR2 FQNNGV. CDR3 DNA: TGTGCCAGCACCGCAGGGACCTACGAGCAGTACTTC. Protein sequence: CASTAGTYEQYF.

This clonotype was seen many times. The chain combines TRBV7-9 with TRBJ1-3; 11 nucleotides match TRBD1. Unmatched junction bases numbered 7, after V lost 6 bases and J lost 3 bases. The V gene's germline CDR1 is SEHNR and CDR2 FQNEAQ (reference sequence). The CDR3 consists of 16 residues. CDR3 in DNA: TGTGCCAGCAGGCACCGCGGGACAGGGGGTGGAAACACCATATATTTT. Its translation is CASRHRGTGGGNTIYF. The complete variable domain, with remaining parts taken from reference TRBV7-9 and TRBJ1-3, reads DTGVSQNPRHKITKRGQNVTFRCDPISEHNRLYWYRQTLGQGPEFLTYFQNEAQLEKSRLLSDRFSAERPKGSFSTLEIQRTEQGDSAMYLCASRHRGTGGGNTIYFGEGSWLTVV.

The chain links TRBV19 to TRBJ2-5; 8 nucleotides agree with TRBD1. Germline CDR1 and CDR2: LNHDA and SQIVND (reference sequence). Unmatched junction bases numbered 9, after V lost 7 bases and J lost 5 bases. This CDR3 is 14 amino acids long. In DNA form, the CDR3 reads TGTGCCAGTACTGCTGCAGGGGGCCGGGAGACCCAGTACTTC. The encoded protein is CASTAAGGRETQYF.